One and the same sample provided the 25 T cell receptor beta chains below, sequenced in a study of blood T cells in healthy people across ages. It was with a sample-barcoded 5' primer and a J-beta primer mix that a second PCR of roughly 7 to 12 cycles was run. One entry per CDR3 protein results from TCRdb running MiXCR on the 5' RACE reads. Of 710,000 or so distinct CDR3 sequences detected, roughly 32% appear once; the ten largest clones hold less than 20%. Sequences were obtained from blood. The receptor set was obtained from an elderly woman in good health.

As concerns this clonotype: This may come from a read error, since a much larger clone is one base off. This chain joins TRBV5-1 and TRBJ2-5; D not certain. CDR1 and CDR2 (germline): SGHRS, YFSETQ. CDR3 length: 13 residues. With 2 bases removed from V and 4 bases from J, the gap between germline ends came to 9 bases. CDR3 loop: CASSFENRETQYF. The DNA for the CDR3 is TGCGCCAGCAGCTTTGAGAACCGAGAGACCCAGTACTTC.

This CDR3 is CAISERWTEDHNEQYF. The CDR3 nucleotides are TGTGCCATCAGTGAGAGATGGACAGAGGATCACAATGAGCAGTACTTC. The genes are TRBV10-3 and TRBJ2-5; D might be TRBD1 (6 bases). Germline assignment: CDR1 ENHRY and CDR2 SYGVKD. The CDR3 loop spans 16 amino acids. Trimming took off 2 bases at V and 11 bases at J, with 24 bases between the two ends.

This clonotype was observed a handful of times. The J gene is TRBJ2-5, the V gene TRBV20-1, with TRBD1 matching over 7 bases. The CDR3 covers 17 residues. The V gene's germline CDR1 is DFQATT and CDR2 SNEGSKA (reference sequence). V was pared by 0 bases and J by 11 bases, with 21 bases of the junction left unmatched. The CDR3 DNA is TGCAGTGCTAGAGATGTTAACACCGGGACAGCAGACAATGAGCAGTACTTC. Amino acids: CSARDVNTGTADNEQYF.

V gene TRBV12-3 or TRBV12-4 combines with J gene TRBJ2-2; D is unclear. V lost 2 bases and J lost 1, with 5 bases in between. The CDR3 contains 14 residues. The chain's CDR3 is CASSLRRNTGELFF. The CDR3 coding sequence is TGTGCCAGCAGTTTACGAAGGAACACCGGGGAGCTGTTTTTT.

Of note for this clonotype: The junction departs from the called germline gene at one end, perhaps through a read error. The V call is TRBV7-2, the J call TRBJ1-3, with 7 positions matching TRBD1. Per germline, CDR1 SGHTA and CDR2 FQGNSA. CDR3 length equals 16 residues. The DNA of the CDR3 is TGTGCCAGCAGCCCAAGACAGGGATCCTCTGGAAACACCAGATATTTT. Encoded protein: CASSPRQGSSGNTRYF.

This clonotype has a handful of counts. The chain has TRBV18 and TRBJ1-1; D perhaps matches TRBD1 (5 bases). CDR3 length: 13 amino acids. With 6 bases removed from V and 4 bases from J, the gap between germline ends came to 12 bases. Looked up from germline, CDR1 is KGHSH and CDR2 is LQKENI. The CDR3 nucleotides read TGTGCCAGCTCCCAGGGACGGAGCACTGAAGCTTTCTTT. This sequence encodes CASSQGRSTEAFF.

With regard to this clonotype: A much larger clone differs from this one at a single base, so this may be a read error. This chain's CDR3 is CASAERLGTQYF. Here the CDR3 DNA reads TGCGCCAGCGCAGAACGGTTGGGGACCCAGTACTTC. The rearrangement links TRBV10-2 to TRBJ2-5; D is unresolved. With 8 bases removed from V and 7 bases from J, the gap between germline ends came to 14 bases. Germline loops: CDR1 WSHSY, CDR2 SAAADI. The CDR3 runs 12 residues.

In its sample, this clonotype was seen many times. V is TRBV20-1 and J is TRBJ1-2; D not resolved. V was clipped by 0 bases and J by 5 bases, with 19 bases between them. CDR1 is DFQATT and CDR2 is SNEGSKA in the germline V gene (reference sequence). The CDR3 consists of 16 residues. The CDR3 region is CSARDGEGQAAYGYTF. The CDR3 coding sequence is TGCAGTGCTAGAGATGGGGAAGGGCAGGCGGCATATGGCTACACCTTC.

Regarding this clonotype: A much larger clonotype is one base distant, so this may be a read error. CDR3 DNA sequence: TGCAGCGTTGTGTCAGGGGTTAATGAAAAACGGTTTTTT. Protein: CSVVSGVNEKRFF. The V and J genes are TRBV29-1 and TRBJ1-4, with TRBD1 as a possible D gene (6 bases). The V gene's germline CDR1 is SQVTM and CDR2 ANQGSEA. The CDR3 extends over 13 amino acids. The variable domain in full, completed from reference TRBV29-1 and TRBJ1-4, reads SAVISQKPSRDICQRGTSLTIQCQVDSQVTMMFWYRQQPGQSLTLIATANQGSEATYESGFVIDKFPISRPNLTFSTLTVSNMSPEDSSIYLCSVVSGVNEKRFFGSGTQLSVL.

This clonotype was detected many times. This chain links TRBV12-3 or TRBV12-4 with TRBJ2-3, with TRBD1 matching over 7 bases. The CDR3 sequence is 14 residues long. J gave up 4 bases and V 4 bases, and 5 bases lay outside the gene matches. CDR3 in amino acids: CASSYRGVSDTQYF. The CDR3 DNA follows: TGTGCCAGCAGTTACAGGGGTGTCTCAGATACGCAGTATTTT.

This clonotype was seen a few times. The chain is built from TRBV20-1 and TRBJ1-5; the D is unclear. V lost 0 bases and J 4 bases, leaving 4 bases between the germline ends. Looked up from germline, CDR1 is DFQATT and CDR2 is SNEGSKA (reference sequence). The CDR3 has 12 residues. The CDR3 DNA follows: TGCAGTGCTAGAGATGAAAATCAGCCCCAGCATTTT. Protein product: CSARDENQPQHF.

This clonotype was counted many times. V is TRBV27 and J is TRBJ1-5, with 7 bases identical to TRBD1. The CDR3 is made up of 15 amino acids. Germline CDR1 is MNHEY and CDR2 is SMNVEV (reference sequence). Germline trimming cut 4 bases from V and 4 bases from J; bases unmatched to any gene: 7. The CDR3 DNA sequence: TGTGCCAGCAGTTCCGGGACAGACGCTAATCAGCCCCAGCATTTT. Translating it yields CASSSGTDANQPQHF.

This clonotype was picked up many times. This chain uses TRBV6-2 or TRBV6-3 with TRBJ2-5; D is perhaps TRBD1 (5 bases). The V gene lost 5 bases and the J gene lost 1 base, with 20 bases spanning the gap. This CDR3 has 17 residues. The germline CDR1 and CDR2 sequences are MNHEY and SVGEGT. In nucleotides, the CDR3 is TGTGCCAGCAGTCGGCATGTTGGAAGCAGGGCCCAAGAGACCCAGTACTTC. Translating gives CASSRHVGSRAQETQYF.

The CDR3 reads CAWTSRTDTEAFF. CDR3 DNA sequence: TGTGCCTGGACCAGTCGAACTGACACTGAAGCTTTCTTT. This rearrangement joins TRBV30 to TRBJ1-1; D unresolved. The germline V gene has CDR1 GTSNPN and CDR2 SVGIG (reference sequence). This CDR3 spans 13 amino acids. The V end lost 4 bases, the J end lost 3 bases, and 12 bases lay between the germline ends.

This clonotype has at least ten counts. This sequence joins TRBV28 and TRBJ1-2, with 7 positions matching TRBD1. Germline V gene lookup returns CDR1 MDHEN and CDR2 SYDVKM. The CDR3 sequence is 12 residues long. With V trimmed by 6 bases and J by 8 bases, 6 bases remained unmatched. This CDR3 reads CASSPPRGGYTF. The CDR3 DNA follows: TGTGCCAGCAGCCCTCCCAGGGGGGGCTACACCTTC.

This chain connects TRBV7-9 to TRBJ2-7, with 7 bases identical to TRBD2. The CDR3 spans 14 residues. Germline V gives CDR1 SEHNR, CDR2 FQNEAQ (reference sequence). The V gene end was trimmed by 2 bases and the J gene end by 3 bases; junction bases not matched to a gene: 4. The CDR3 spells CASSLSRGDYEQYF. The CDR3 DNA sequence: TGTGCCAGCAGCTTATCCCGGGGGGACTACGAGCAGTACTTC.

This clonotype was detected a few times. The rearrangement uses TRBV19 and TRBJ2-2, with 10 bases aligning to TRBD2. Germline CDR1 is LNHDA and CDR2 is SQIVND (reference sequence). The CDR3 contains 16 residues. With 6 bases clipped from V and 4 bases from J, the junction kept 8 bases outside the gene matches. The CDR3 spells CASRERGGHVTGELFF. The CDR3 DNA follows: TGTGCCAGTAGGGAGCGGGGGGGCCACGTCACCGGGGAGCTGTTTTTT.

This clonotype was detected ten times or more. The J gene is TRBJ1-4, the V gene TRBV7-9; D call uncertain. The CDR3 covers 14 residues. Germline CDR1 SEHNR, CDR2 FQNEAQ (reference sequence). V was clipped by 1 base and J by 7 bases, with 10 bases between them. As DNA, the CDR3 is TGTGCCAGCAGCTTAGGAGGGATAGGTGAAAAACTGTTTTTT. Amino acid sequence: CASSLGGIGEKLFF.

This clonotype has at least ten counts. The CDR3 DNA reads as TGCGCCAGCAAGACCCAGCGGGGCCAAGAGACCCAGTACTTC. Its protein product is CASKTQRGQETQYF. The V and J genes are TRBV5-1 and TRBJ2-5, with 7 nucleotides matching TRBD2. CDR1 is SGHRS and CDR2 is YFSETQ in the germline V gene. V gave up 6 bases and J gave up 1 base; unmatched junction bases: 6. This CDR3 has 14 residues.

At least ten counts were recorded for this clonotype. V and J are TRBV29-1 and TRBJ2-5, with TRBD2 matching 8 bases. The junction had 2 bases not matched to a gene; V was cut back by 7 bases and J by 1 base. The CDR3 covers 12 residues. Germline V gene lookup returns CDR1 SQVTM and CDR2 ANQGSEA. CDR3 coding DNA: TGCAGCGCCGCGGGGGGCCAAGAGACCCAGTACTTC. Residues: CSAAGGQETQYF.

This clonotype was counted at least ten times. The rearrangement uses TRBV7-3 and TRBJ1-1, with D possibly TRBD1 on 6 matching bases. The V and J ends lost 5 bases and 4 bases respectively, with 11 bases between them. The germline V gene encodes CDR1 SGHTA and CDR2 FQGTGA. The CDR3 covers 13 residues. The CDR3 nucleotides are TGTGCCAGCAGCCGAGGGGGGGGCACTGAAGCTTTCTTT. Translated, it gives CASSRGGGTEAFF.

At least ten counts were recorded for this clonotype. The chain recombines TRBV15 with TRBJ1-2; D not certain. The V gene's germline CDR1 is LNHNV and CDR2 YYDKDF (reference sequence). The CDR3 runs to 14 residues. With 2 bases removed from V and 8 bases from J, the gap between germline ends came to 15 bases. CDR3: CATSRQDGPTGYTF. CDR3 in DNA: TGTGCCACCAGCAGACAAGACGGACCTACGGGCTACACCTTC. Full variable domain (outside the CDR3, taken from reference TRBV15 and TRBJ1-2): DAMVIQNPRYQVTQFGKPVTLSCSQTLNHNVMYWYQQKSSQAPKLLFHYYDKDFNNEADTPDNFQSRRPNTSFCFLDIRSPGLGDTAMYLCATSRQDGPTGYTFGSGTRLTVV.

This clonotype came up many times. One end of the junction varies from germline; a read error may be responsible. The CDR3 nucleotides read TGCAGTGCTAGAGATGCACCCGGGGGCCTGGAGGAAACACTGTTTTTT. It is translated as CSARDAPGGLEETLFF. The chain joins TRBV20-1 to TRBJ1-4; D might be TRBD1 (6 bases). This CDR3 spans 16 amino acids. Germline CDR1 is DFQATT and CDR2 is SNEGSKA (reference sequence).

This clonotype showed up just a few times. This chain joins TRBV7-2 and TRBJ1-1, with a possible D match to TRBD1 (5 bases). The CDR3 is 17 amino acids. Trimming left V 4 bases short and J 1 base short, with 19 bases between. Per germline, CDR1 SGHTA and CDR2 FQGNSA. DNA of the CDR3: TGTGCCAGCAGCTACCTCCCGGGGCCAGTTACGAACACTGAAGCTTTCTTT. It yields the protein CASSYLPGPVTNTEAFF.

The chain uses TRBV12-3 or TRBV12-4 and TRBJ2-7; 9 bases fit TRBD1. The DNA end favors TRBJ2-4, so the J call may be wrong. This CDR3 comprises 14 residues. The CDR3 bases are TGTGCCAGCACCTGGTGGGACAGGGAAAACATTCAGTACTTC. It translates to CASTWWDRENIQYF.